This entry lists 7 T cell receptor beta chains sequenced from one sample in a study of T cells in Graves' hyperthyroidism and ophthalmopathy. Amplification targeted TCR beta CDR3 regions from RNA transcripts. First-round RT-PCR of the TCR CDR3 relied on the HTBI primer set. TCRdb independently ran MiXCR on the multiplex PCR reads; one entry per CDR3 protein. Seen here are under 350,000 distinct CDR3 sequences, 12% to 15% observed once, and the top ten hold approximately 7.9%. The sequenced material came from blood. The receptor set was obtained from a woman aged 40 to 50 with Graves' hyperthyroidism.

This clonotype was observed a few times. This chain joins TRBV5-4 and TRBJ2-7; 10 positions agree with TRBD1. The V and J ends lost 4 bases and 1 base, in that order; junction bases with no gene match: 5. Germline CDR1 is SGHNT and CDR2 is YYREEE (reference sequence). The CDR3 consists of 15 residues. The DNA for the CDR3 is TGTGCCAGCAGCCCGGGACAGGGGACTTCCTACGAGCAGTACTTC. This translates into CASSPGQGTSYEQYF.

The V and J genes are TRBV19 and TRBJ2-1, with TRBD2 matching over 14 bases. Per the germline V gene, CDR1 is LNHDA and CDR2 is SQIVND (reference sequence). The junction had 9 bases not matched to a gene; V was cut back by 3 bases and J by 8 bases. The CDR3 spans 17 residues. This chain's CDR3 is CASSIGTSGRFVDEQFF. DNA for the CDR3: TGTGCCAGTAGTATTGGGACTAGCGGGAGATTCGTAGATGAGCAGTTCTTC.

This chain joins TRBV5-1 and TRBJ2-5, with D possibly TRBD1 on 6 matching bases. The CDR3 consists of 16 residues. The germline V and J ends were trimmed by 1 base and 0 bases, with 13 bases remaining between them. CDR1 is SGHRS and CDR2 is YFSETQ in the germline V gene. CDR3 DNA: TGCGCCAGCAGCTTGTTGGCAGGACAGTACCAAGAGACCCAGTACTTC. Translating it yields CASSLLAGQYQETQYF. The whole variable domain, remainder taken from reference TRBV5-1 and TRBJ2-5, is KAGVTQTPRYLIKTRGQQVTLSCSPISGHRSVSWYQQTPGQGLQFLFEYFSETQRNKGNFPGRFSGRQFSNSRSEMNVSTLELGDSALYLCASSLLAGQYQETQYFGPGTRLLVL.

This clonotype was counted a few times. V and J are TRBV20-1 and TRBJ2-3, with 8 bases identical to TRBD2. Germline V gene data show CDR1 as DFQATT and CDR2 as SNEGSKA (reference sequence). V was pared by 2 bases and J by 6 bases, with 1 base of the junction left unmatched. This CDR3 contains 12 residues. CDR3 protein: CSARTGGDTQYF. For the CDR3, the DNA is TGCAGTGCTAGAACGGGGGGGGATACGCAGTATTTT.

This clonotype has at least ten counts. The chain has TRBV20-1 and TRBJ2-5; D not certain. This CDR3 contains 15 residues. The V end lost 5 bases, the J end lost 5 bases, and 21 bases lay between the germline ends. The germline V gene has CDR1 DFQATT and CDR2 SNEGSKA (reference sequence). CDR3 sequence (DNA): TGCAGTGCTCACCAACCGCCCCAATCGGAGGAGACCCAGTACTTC. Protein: CSAHQPPQSEETQYF.

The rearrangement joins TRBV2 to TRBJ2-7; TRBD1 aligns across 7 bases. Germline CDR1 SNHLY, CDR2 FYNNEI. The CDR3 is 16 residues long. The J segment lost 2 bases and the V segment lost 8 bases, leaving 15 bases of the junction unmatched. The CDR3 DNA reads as TGTGCCAGCGGGTTGTCTACAGGGGAATGGACCTACGAGCAGTACTTC. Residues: CASGLSTGEWTYEQYF.

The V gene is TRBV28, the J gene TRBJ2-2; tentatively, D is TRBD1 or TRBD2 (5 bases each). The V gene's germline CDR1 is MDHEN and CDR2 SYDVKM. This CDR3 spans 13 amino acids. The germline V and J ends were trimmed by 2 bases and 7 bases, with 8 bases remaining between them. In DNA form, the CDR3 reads TGTGCCAGCAGTTTAGTGGGGGTCGGGGAGCTGTTTTTT. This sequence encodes CASSLVGVGELFF.